Listed below are T cell receptor beta chains from one sample, sequenced in a study of OX40 agonist ivuxolimab in advanced cancers. This table comes from immunoSEQ multiplex PCR, and its TCRdb copy is limited to in-frame clones, with some not included. The sample includes 55,000 to 80,000 clones, over 75% of them seen just once. The source was CD4+ or CD8+ T cells sorted from blood, collected in a trial of the OX40 agonist ivuxolimab. The receptors were gathered from an adult with an advanced solid tumor such as melanoma, head and neck, liver or kidney cancer. Each CDR3 is given with its conserved first and last residue. Each record gives: V gene, D gene, clone size, J gene, CDR3 DNA, CDR3 protein. D genes are given only for firm matches. Clone size is shown for a subset of rows, as once, few, many or a class of expanded clone.

TRBV7-2	-	-	TRBJ1-2	TGTGCCAGCAGCCCCCGGGACCGCCTACTCTATGGCTACACCTTC	CASSPRDRLLYGYTF
TRBV19	-	-	TRBJ1-6	TGTGCCAGTAGTCTCCCAGGACTGTTCTGGTCACCCCTCCACTTT	CASSLPGLFWSPLHF
TRBV6-4	-	-	TRBJ2-3	TGTGCCAGCAGTCCCCAAGGAGGCACAGATACGCAGTATTTT	CASSPQGGTDTQYF
TRBV7-2	TRBD2	-	TRBJ2-5	TGTGCCAGCAGCCCTAGAACTAGCGGGGGGAGGGAGACCCAGTACTTC	CASSPRTSGGRETQYF
TRBV7-2	TRBD1	once	TRBJ1-2	TGTGCCAGCAGTTCCGGACAGGGGGCTATCGGCTACACCTTC	CASSSGQGAIGYTF
TRBV5-1	TRBD2	-	TRBJ2-6	TGCGCCAGCAGCTTATGGGGGCGGGGGAGCGGGGGCTCTGGGGCCAACGTCCTGACTTTC	CASSLWGRGSGGSGANVLTF
TRBV7-9	-	-	TRBJ2-5	TGTGCCAGCAGCTTAGCCATCACTAGTGCCCAAGAGACCCAGTACTTC	CASSLAITSAQETQYF
TRBV7-9	-	-	TRBJ1-1	TGTGCCAGCAGCTTAGCAGGAAAGAACACTGAAGCTTTCTTT	CASSLAGKNTEAFF
TRBV29-1	-	-	TRBJ1-2	TGCAGCGTTGAAGGGCCTGGGCACTATGGCTACACCTTC	CSVEGPGHYGYTF
TRBV6-5	-	-	TRBJ1-1	TGTGCCAGCAGGACACCTCGGGACACTGAAGCTTTCTTT	CASRTPRDTEAFF
TRBV18	-	-	TRBJ1-1	TGTGCCAGCTCACGGGATTTGAACACTGAAGCTTTCTTT	CASSRDLNTEAFF
TRBV5-4	-	-	TRBJ2-3	TGTGCCAGCAACCCGGGACTCGTCACAGATACGCAGTATTTT	CASNPGLVTDTQYF
TRBV15	-	-	TRBJ2-3	TGTGCCACCAGCATGGGTTCTAGCACAGATACGCAGTATTTT	CATSMGSSTDTQYF
TRBV27	-	-	TRBJ1-5	TGTGCCAGCAGGGCGGACGGAGTCAATCAGCCCCAGCATTTT	CASRADGVNQPQHF
TRBV5-8	-	-	TRBJ1-6	TGTGCCAGCAGCTTCCCCGGGGGAACAGGGACCAATTCACCCCTCCACTTT	CASSFPGGTGTNSPLHF
TRBV15	-	-	TRBJ2-7	TGTGCCACCAGCAGAGGACCTCCCGGAAACGAGCAGTACTTC	CATSRGPPGNEQYF
TRBV7-2	TRBD2	-	TRBJ2-3	TGTGCCAGCAGCCGTCGACTAGCGGAGGATACGCAGTATTTT	CASSRRLAEDTQYF
TRBV6-1	-	once	TRBJ1-5	TGTGCCAGCAGTGTAATACGGCAGCCCCAGCATTTT	CASSVIRQPQHF
TRBV7-8	TRBD2	-	TRBJ2-3	TGTGCCAGCAGCCACCCTCTAGCGGGAATGACAGATACGCAGTATTTT	CASSHPLAGMTDTQYF
TRBV19	TRBD1	-	TRBJ2-6	TGTGCCAGTAGTAGCCTGAGGGGGCAACGTGGGGCCAACGTCCTGACTTTC	CASSSLRGQRGANVLTF
TRBV19	-	-	TRBJ1-1	TGTGCCAGTAGTAGAAACTTCGGCAGGGGTACTGAAGCTTTCTTT	CASSRNFGRGTEAFF
TRBV19	-	once	TRBJ1-5	TGTGCCAGTAGTATCGAACCAGGGCGGGGTCAGCCCCAGCATTTT	CASSIEPGRGQPQHF
TRBV5-1	-	-	TRBJ2-7	TGCGCCAGCAGCTTAGTACCCCCCTACGAGCAGTACTTC	CASSLVPPYEQYF
TRBV4-1	-	-	TRBJ1-4	TGCGCCAGCAGCCCGGGACACTCTAATGAAAAACTGTTTTTT	CASSPGHSNEKLFF
TRBV28	-	few	TRBJ1-6	TGTGCCAGCAGTTCTGGGGTGCCACCCCTCCACTTT	CASSSGVPPLHF
TRBV5-1	TRBD1	-	TRBJ1-2	TGCGCCAGCAGCCCGGAGGGACAGGGACTTCTCTATGGCTACACCTTC	CASSPEGQGLLYGYTF
TRBV7-2	-	few	TRBJ2-2	TGTGCCAGCAGCCCTTCTGGAACTAACACCGGGGAGCTGTTTTTT	CASSPSGTNTGELFF
TRBV6-1	-	-	TRBJ1-1	TGTGCCAGCAGTGTCACTGAAGCTTTCTTT	CASSVTEAFF
TRBV7-9	-	-	TRBJ1-3	TGTGCCAGCAACAAAGGCCCTGGAAACACCATATATTTT	CASNKGPGNTIYF
TRBV30	-	-	TRBJ2-1	TGTGCCTGGAGTTTACGGGGGCTCTCCTACAATGAGCAGTTCTTC	CAWSLRGLSYNEQFF
TRBV4-3	-	-	TRBJ1-1	TGCGCCAGCAGCCAAGGTACAGGGAGAACGTTTGGAGCTGAAGCTTTCTTT	CASSQGTGRTFGAEAFF
TRBV5-6	TRBD1	-	TRBJ1-2	TGTGCCAGCAGCATCCGGGACAGAAACTATGGCTACACCTTC	CASSIRDRNYGYTF
TRBV5-1	-	-	TRBJ2-3	TGCGCCAGCAGTCTCAGGGGTATCGATACGCAGTATTTT	CASSLRGIDTQYF
TRBV14	-	-	TRBJ2-3	TGTGCCAGCAGCTTACGTGGGGCGGTCACAGATACGCAGTATTTT	CASSLRGAVTDTQYF
TRBV7-8	-	once	TRBJ1-6	TGTGCCAGCAGCTTAAAGGGGGGGCTTTCACCCCTCCACTTT	CASSLKGGLSPLHF
TRBV30	-	-	TRBJ2-2	TGTGCCTGGAGTGTAAGTCATGGGGTGAACACCGGGGAGCTGTTTTTT	CAWSVSHGVNTGELFF
TRBV5-6	TRBD1	-	TRBJ1-6	TGTGCCAGCAGCTCCGGGACAGGGGGGGATTCACCCCTCCACTTT	CASSSGTGGDSPLHF
TRBV19	-	-	TRBJ2-4	TGTGCCAGTAGTCCGGGCCATTTGGGGCGCATTCAGTACTTC	CASSPGHLGRIQYF
TRBV5-6	-	-	TRBJ2-5	TGTGCCAGCAGCCGCGGGACAGCAGGGGAGACCCAGTACTTC	CASSRGTAGETQYF
TRBV5-4	-	-	TRBJ2-3	TGCGCCAGCAGCCTTACAGGGTTCACAGATACGCAGTATTTT	CASSLTGFTDTQYF
TRBV7-9	TRBD1	-	TRBJ2-7	TGTGCCAGCAGCCCGAATCCCGGGACAGGGGGGTTTTTGGCCTACGAGCAGTACTTC	CASSPNPGTGGFLAYEQYF
TRBV7-2	-	-	TRBJ1-3	TGTGCCAGCAGCCAACGGGGGGCCCCCGACTCTGGAAACACCATATATTTT	CASSQRGAPDSGNTIYF
TRBV6-5	-	-	TRBJ2-1	TGTGCCAGCAGTTGGTCCCAGTGGGCTAGCAATGAGCAGTTCTTC	CASSWSQWASNEQFF
TRBV11-1	-	-	TRBJ1-6	TGTGCCAGCAGCTCAGCCGACTCGGGGGGCGGAAATTCACCCCTCCACTTT	CASSSADSGGGNSPLHF
TRBV7-9	-	-	TRBJ2-1	TGTGCCAGCAGCTTAACTGGGAGTTACAATGAGCAGTTCTTC	CASSLTGSYNEQFF